Below are 23 T cell receptor beta chains sequenced from a single sample in a study of blood T cell repertoires in COVID-19. Sequencing was performed with immunoSEQ multiplex PCR; in TCRdb, only in-frame clones are kept and a portion is missing. In the table there are fewer than 150,000 clones, roughly 85% of which are singletons. Sample: peripheral blood. The receptor source for this set is an older woman with COVID-19, enrolled during active disease.

A few counts support this clone. The rearrangement joins TRBV6-5 to TRBJ2-6, with D hard to call. Germline CDR1 MNHEY, CDR2 SVGAGI. Trimming took off 0 bases at V and 6 bases at J, with 3 bases between the two ends. The CDR3 runs to 13 residues. CDR3 nucleotides: TGTGCCAGCAGTTACTCCAAGGCCAACGTCCTGACTTTC. Residues: CASSYSKANVLTF.

The chain recombines TRBV27 with TRBJ1-2, with TRBD1 identical over 7 bases. The CDR3 runs to 16 residues. The J segment lost 4 bases and the V segment lost 0 bases, leaving 8 bases of the junction unmatched. Germline assignment: CDR1 MNHEY and CDR2 SMNVEV (reference sequence). The CDR3 loop reads CASSLSVGTASYGYTF. CDR3 sequence (DNA): TGTGCCAGCAGTTTATCGGTCGGGACAGCGAGCTATGGCTACACCTTC.

This rearrangement joins TRBV24-1 to TRBJ2-4; TRBD1 matches at 8 bases. CDR3 length: 21 amino acids. Trimming at V came to 3 bases and at J to 0 bases, leaving 18 bases not matched to a gene. The germline CDR1 and CDR2 sequences are KGHDR and SFDVKD. The CDR3 sequence is CATSDHRWSQGARKAKNIQYF. Written as DNA, the CDR3 is TGTGCCACCAGTGATCATAGGTGGAGCCAGGGGGCTCGGAAAGCCAAAAACATTCAGTACTTC.

The rearrangement uses TRBV5-1 and TRBJ1-2; 9 bases align to TRBD1. Unmatched junction bases numbered 11, after V lost 3 bases and J lost 2 bases. The CDR3 length is 17 residues. The V gene's germline CDR1 is SGHRS and CDR2 YFSETQ. The CDR3 sequence: CASSSSHYRGQNYGYTF. CDR3 sequence (DNA): TGCGCCAGCAGCTCCAGCCACTACAGGGGGCAGAACTATGGCTACACCTTC.

This sequence joins TRBV4-1 and TRBJ2-1, with 12 bases that match TRBD2. Trimming took 2 bases from V and 5 from J; bases not matched to a gene: 13. The CDR3 has 19 residues. Germline loops: CDR1 MGHRA, CDR2 YSYEKL. CDR3 sequence: CASSQRAGRLAGVNNEQFF. The CDR3 DNA reads TGCGCCAGCAGCCAAAGGGCAGGGAGACTAGCGGGGGTGAACAATGAGCAGTTCTTC.

CDR3 in amino acids: CASSPGAGGDGYTF. The CDR3 nucleotides read TGCGCCAGCAGCCCGGGGGCAGGGGGCGATGGCTACACCTTC. The V call is TRBV5-1, the J call TRBJ1-2; TRBD1 aligns across 8 bases. This CDR3 spans 14 amino acids. CDR1 is SGHRS and CDR2 is YFSETQ in the germline V gene. Germline trimming cut 4 bases from V and 6 bases from J; bases unmatched to any gene: 8. Drawing the rest from reference TRBV5-1 and TRBJ1-2, the complete variable domain is KAGVTQTPRYLIKTRGQQVTLSCSPISGHRSVSWYQQTPGQGLQFLFEYFSETQRNKGNFPGRFSGRQFSNSRSEMNVSTLELGDSALYLCASSPGAGGDGYTFGSGTRLTVV.

The chain has TRBV12-5 and TRBJ2-7, with D possibly TRBD2 on 6 matching bases. Looked up from germline, CDR1 is LGHNT and CDR2 is FRNRAP. CDR3 length: 16 residues. The ends were cut back, 1 base at V and 4 bases at J, with 17 bases in the middle. CDR3 sequence: CASGLAPAGRVYEQYF. The CDR3, as DNA: TGTGCTAGTGGTTTGGCACCCGCGGGGCGGGTGTACGAGCAGTACTTC.

The genes are TRBV5-1 and TRBJ2-2; D is possibly TRBD2 (6 bases). This CDR3 is 16 amino acids long. V was trimmed by 8 bases and J by 3 bases, leaving 20 bases between them. Germline V gene sequence: CDR1 SGHRS, CDR2 YFSETQ. The CDR3 is CASCGAGGDDTGELFF. The CDR3 DNA reads as TGCGCCAGTTGTGGTGCAGGAGGGGATGACACCGGGGAGCTGTTTTTT.

This chain uses TRBV5-1 with TRBJ1-2, with 10 bases identical to TRBD1. With 3 bases clipped from V and 1 base from J, the junction kept 0 bases outside the gene matches. The CDR3 loop spans 14 amino acids. The V gene's germline CDR1 is SGHRS and CDR2 YFSETQ. The CDR3 DNA reads as TGCGCCAGCAGCTGGACAGGGGGTAACTATGGCTACACCTTC. Amino acid sequence: CASSWTGGNYGYTF.

The rearrangement uses TRBV3-1 (or the pseudogene TRBV3-2) and TRBJ1-1, with 8 bases aligning to TRBD1. The CDR3 sequence is 14 residues long. CDR1 is LGHDT, CDR2 YNNKEL, per germline (reference sequence). Germline trimming cut 0 bases from V and 11 bases from J; bases unmatched to any gene: 8. The CDR3 sequence: CASSQDRRGPMAFF. The DNA of the CDR3 is TGTGCCAGCAGCCAAGATCGCAGGGGGCCGATGGCTTTCTTT.

This clone was seen a single time. The rearrangement joins TRBV7-2 to TRBJ1-5; TRBD1 matches 9 bases. The length of the CDR3 is 15 residues. J lost 5 bases, V lost 5 bases, and 7 bases had no gene match. The germline V gene has CDR1 SGHTA and CDR2 FQGNSA. The CDR3 DNA reads TGTGCCAGCAGCCTCTCCGGGACAGGGCATCAGCCCCAGCATTTT. This translates into CASSLSGTGHQPQHF.

The chain employs TRBV23-1 and TRBJ1-1; 8 nucleotides line up with TRBD1. TRBV23-1 is an open reading frame whose function is uncertain. The CDR3 is 12 amino acids. The V gene end was trimmed by 6 bases and the J gene end by 5 bases; junction bases not matched to a gene: 2. CDR3 in amino acids: CASSNRGTEAFF. CDR3 nucleotide sequence: TGCGCCAGCAGCAACAGGGGGACTGAAGCTTTCTTT.

The V gene is TRBV12-3 or TRBV12-4, the J gene TRBJ1-1; 8 nucleotides agree with TRBD1. The CDR3 is 12 amino acids. V was pared by 6 bases and J by 8 bases, with 5 bases of the junction left unmatched. CDR3 DNA: TGTGCCAGCAGCAATGGACAGGGAGAAGCTTTCTTT. This codes for CASSNGQGEAFF.

The chain employs TRBV7-8 and TRBJ1-5, with D uncertain. V was shortened by 1 base and J by 7 bases, with 14 bases between the two germline ends. Looked up from germline, CDR1 is SGHVS and CDR2 is FQNEAQ. The CDR3 has 15 amino acids. The CDR3 bases are TGTGCCAGCAGCTTAGTTGGGCGGGGTCGGCAGCCCCAGCATTTT. Translating gives CASSLVGRGRQPQHF.

The chain joins TRBV7-8 to TRBJ2-7; TRBD1 agrees at 8 bases. CDR1 is SGHVS, CDR2 FQNEAQ, per germline. Trimming at V came to 5 bases and at J to 0 bases, leaving 6 bases not matched to a gene. CDR3 length equals 15 residues. CDR3 DNA: TGTGCCAGCAGCCTGGACAGGGTGAGCTCCTACGAGCAGTACTTC. It is translated as CASSLDRVSSYEQYF.

The chain is built from TRBV28 and TRBJ1-5; tentative D call: TRBD1 (5 bases). Germline assignment: CDR1 MDHEN and CDR2 SYDVKM. V lost 8 bases, J lost 2 bases, and 13 bases lay in between. This CDR3 has 14 amino acids. The CDR3 nucleotides are TGTGCCAGCGCAGGGACGGGGGGCAATCAGCCCCAGCATTTT. The encoded protein is CASAGTGGNQPQHF.

The CDR3 DNA follows: TGTGCCAGCAGACCCCCGTCGGGGGTCGGGGCCAACGTCCTGACTTTC. As protein: CASRPPSGVGANVLTF. This chain uses TRBV3-1 (or the pseudogene TRBV3-2) with TRBJ2-6; weak D call: TRBD2 (6 bases). Looked up from germline, CDR1 is LGHDT and CDR2 is YNNKEL (reference sequence). This CDR3 is built from 16 residues. V shed 6 bases and J shed 4 bases, with 16 bases lying between them.

The CDR3 region has the DNA TGTGCCAGCAGCCGTACCGGACAGGGGGCCGGCGGGGAGCTGTTTTTT. Amino acids: CASSRTGQGAGGELFF. The chain is built from TRBV7-9 and TRBJ2-2; 11 bases are a match to TRBD1. This CDR3 contains 16 residues. Unmatched junction bases numbered 9, after V lost 5 bases and J lost 7 bases. CDR1 SEHNR and CDR2 FQNEAQ come from the germline V gene (reference sequence).

The V call is TRBV4-1, the J call TRBJ1-1; tentatively, D is TRBD1 (6 bases). V dropped 1 base and J dropped 4 bases, with 13 bases sitting between them. The CDR3 totals 15 residues. Germline values: CDR1 MGHRA, CDR2 YSYEKL. CDR3 region: CASSQAAGASTEAFF. The CDR3 DNA reads TGCGCCAGCAGCCAAGCTGCAGGGGCGAGCACTGAAGCTTTCTTT.

The rearrangement links TRBV18 to TRBJ1-1; the D gene is possibly TRBD1 (6 bases). The V gene lost 8 bases and the J gene lost 0 bases, with 10 bases spanning the gap. The length of the CDR3 is 13 residues. The germline V gene has CDR1 KGHSH and CDR2 LQKENI. The CDR3 DNA reads TGTGCCAGCATACAGGGCATGAACACTGAAGCTTTCTTT. This codes for CASIQGMNTEAFF.

The chain carries TRBV7-3 and TRBJ2-3; TRBD1 might be the D (5 bases). V lost 5 bases and J lost 4, with 16 bases in between. The CDR3 length is 15 residues. CDR1 and CDR2 from the germline V gene are SGHTA and FQGTGA. CDR3: CASSPDSAQADTQYF. CDR3 bases: TGTGCCAGCAGCCCCGACAGCGCACAAGCAGATACGCAGTATTTT. Using reference TRBV7-3 and TRBJ2-3 for the parts outside the CDR3, the full variable domain is GAGVSQTPSNKVTEKGKYVELRCDPISGHTALYWYRQSLGQGPEFLIYFQGTGAADDSGLPNDRFFAVRPEGSVSTLKIQRTERGDSAVYLCASSPDSAQADTQYFGPGTRLTVL.

The chain has TRBV7-9 and TRBJ1-2; D is unresolved. In germline, CDR1 is SEHNR, CDR2 FQNEAQ (reference sequence). V was clipped by 9 bases and J by 6 bases, with 17 bases between them. This CDR3 has 13 residues. The DNA of the CDR3 is TGTGCCAGTAACGCACTAGGATTCAATGGCTACACCTTC. This codes for CASNALGFNGYTF.

The chain couples TRBV27 to TRBJ1-4; D is possibly TRBD1 (6 bases). The CDR3 covers 16 residues. V was cut by 0 bases and J by 10 bases, with 18 bases left in between. Germline CDR1 reads MNHEY; CDR2 reads SMNVEV (reference sequence). The CDR3 is CASSLSFRDTGRKLFF. CDR3 bases: TGTGCCAGCAGTTTATCATTCCGGGACACGGGCCGAAAACTGTTTTTT.